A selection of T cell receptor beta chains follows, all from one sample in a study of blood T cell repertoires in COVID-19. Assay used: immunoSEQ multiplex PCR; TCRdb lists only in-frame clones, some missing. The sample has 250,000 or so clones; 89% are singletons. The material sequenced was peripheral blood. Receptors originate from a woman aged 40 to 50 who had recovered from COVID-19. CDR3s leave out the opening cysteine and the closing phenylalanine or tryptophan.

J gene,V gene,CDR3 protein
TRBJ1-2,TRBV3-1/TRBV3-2,ASSQGPGDSNYGYT
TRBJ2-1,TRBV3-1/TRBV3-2,ASSQEGLGNEQF
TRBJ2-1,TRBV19,ASSKNGRARNEQF
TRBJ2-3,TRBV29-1,SLRPGTGDTDTQY
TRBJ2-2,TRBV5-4,ASRKRGDTGELF
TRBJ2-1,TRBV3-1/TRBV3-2,ASSQQGTYNEQF
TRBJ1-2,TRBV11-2,ASSTHWPANYGYT
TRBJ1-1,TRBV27,ASSYTTNTEAF
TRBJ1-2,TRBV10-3,AISETTDYGYT
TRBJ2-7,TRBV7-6,ASSEGLEDGEQY
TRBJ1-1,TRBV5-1,ASSGPGTATEAF
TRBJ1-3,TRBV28,ASSERFGNTIY
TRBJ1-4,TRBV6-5,ASSYLTFGTNEKLF
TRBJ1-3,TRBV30,AWDRAAGNTIY
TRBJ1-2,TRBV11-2,ASNHIQGYGYT
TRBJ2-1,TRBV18,ASSLDLYNEQF
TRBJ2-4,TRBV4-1,ASSQVSGGKNIQY
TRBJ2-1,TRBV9,ASSPRVGPAYNEQF
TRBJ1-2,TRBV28,ASSLTGLGGYT
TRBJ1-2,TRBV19,ASSPTSRMRDFGYT
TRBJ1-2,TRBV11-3,ASTSQGTGRASYT
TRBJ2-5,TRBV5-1,ASSSSRGLETQY
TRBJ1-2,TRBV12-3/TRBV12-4,ASSLGQGSGYT
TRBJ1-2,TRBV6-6,ASSDLASNYGYT
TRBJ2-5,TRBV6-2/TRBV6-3,ASSPGQQTQY
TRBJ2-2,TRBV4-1,ASSQVETGSTGELF
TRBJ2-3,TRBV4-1,ASSQEVLAGGTDTQY